Shown below are 24 T cell receptor beta chains from a single sample sequenced in a study of shared clonotypes between healthy human individuals (dated by TCRdb to 2018 to 2020). The library was made by the immunoSEQ multiplex PCR assay. What TCRdb holds here is the immuneACCESS table cut down to in-frame rearrangements. Part of the clones is not present; checked against another copy, under half of the missing clones reflect an unresolved V gene, and the others are unexplained. The sample includes about 1 million clones, with around 76% observed a single time. The ten largest make up approximately 1.5% of the sample. The specimen was memory CD4+ T cells sorted from blood. Interpreted using the paper, the cell subset or site label stands for: CD45RA-negative fraction. Source of these receptors: a young man in good health.

The chain couples TRBV14 to TRBJ1-1, with D maybe TRBD1 (5 bases). The V end was cut by 3 bases, the J end by 3 bases, with 8 bases between. The germline V gene encodes CDR1 SGHDN and CDR2 FVKESK. The CDR3 consists of 13 residues. CDR3 sequence (DNA): TGTGCCAGCAGCCAGAACAGGTACACTGAAGCTTTCTTT. Protein product: CASSQNRYTEAFF.

This chain joins TRBV18 and TRBJ1-2; tentatively, D is TRBD1 (6 bases). Trimming left V 4 bases short and J 4 bases short, with 19 bases between. Germline V gene data show CDR1 as KGHSH and CDR2 as LQKENI. The CDR3 spans 16 residues. CDR3 sequence (DNA): TGTGCCAGCTCACTATCACCGGGACACGGAAGCTATGGCTACACCTTC. This sequence encodes CASSLSPGHGSYGYTF.

The chain links TRBV10-1 to TRBJ2-3; D is possibly TRBD2 (5 bases). CDR1 is WNHNN, CDR2 SYGVQD, per germline (reference sequence). The ends were cut back, 10 bases at V and 1 base at J, with 9 bases in the middle. The CDR3 runs to 12 residues. Here the CDR3 reads CATRRCTDTQYF. The CDR3 coding sequence is TGCGCCACCCGGAGGTGCACAGATACGCAGTATTTT.

Of note for this clone: Other nucleotide sequences from this sample produce the same CDR3. This rearrangement joins TRBV7-9 to TRBJ1-4, with a tentative D call TRBD1 (6 bases). Looked up from germline, CDR1 is SEHNR and CDR2 is FQNEAQ (reference sequence). V lost 1 base, J lost 8 bases, and 14 bases lay in between. The CDR3 has 15 amino acids. DNA of the CDR3: TGTGCCAGCAGCTTAGGGGGGCAGGGCCGGGAAAAACTGTTTTTT. It translates to CASSLGGQGREKLFF.

The V call is TRBV14, the J call TRBJ2-2; 14 nucleotides align to TRBD2. The J segment lost 3 bases and the V segment lost 4 bases, leaving 10 bases of the junction unmatched. CDR1 and CDR2 from the germline V gene are SGHDN and FVKESK. This CDR3 contains 19 residues. CDR3 nucleotides: TGTGCCAGCAGCCCATCGGGACTAGCGGGGGCTTGGGACACCGGGGAGCTGTTTTTT. It codes for CASSPSGLAGAWDTGELFF.

In DNA, the CDR3 is TGTGCCAGCAGCTTCCGACAGGGAGCTTCCGAGCAGTACTTC. Translated: CASSFRQGASEQYF. The chain uses TRBV5-4 and TRBJ2-7; TRBD1 matches 7 bases. Germline V CDR1 and CDR2: SGHNT, YYREEE (reference sequence). This CDR3 spans 14 amino acids. The V segment lost 2 bases and the J segment 6 bases; nucleotides outside the gene matches: 8.

This rearrangement joins TRBV5-6 to TRBJ2-7, with 9 bases identical to TRBD1. The CDR3 has 17 amino acids. V trimming: 2 bases; J trimming: 6 bases; junction bases outside the gene matches: 15. Germline CDR1 SGHDT, CDR2 YYEEEE. In DNA, the CDR3 is TGTGCCAGCAGCTTCGGGACACCGGGACAGGGATTTGTCGAGCAGTACTTC. Protein product: CASSFGTPGQGFVEQYF.

This clone came up once. This sample includes further DNA sequences coding for the same CDR3. V usage is TRBV7-2 and J usage is TRBJ2-5; D ambiguous. Germline V gene sequence: CDR1 SGHTA, CDR2 FQGNSA. The CDR3 extends over 12 amino acids. V shed 4 bases and J shed 1 base, with 4 bases lying between them. The CDR3 sequence is CASSSFQETQYF. CDR3 nucleotides: TGTGCCAGCAGCTCATTCCAAGAGACCCAGTACTTC. Combining the CDR3 with reference TRBV7-2 and TRBJ2-5 gives the whole variable domain GAGVSQSPSNKVTEKGKDVELRCDPISGHTALYWYRQSLGQGLEFLIYFQGNSAPDKSGLPSDRFSAERTGGSVSTLTIQRTQQEDSAVYLCASSSFQETQYFGPGTRLLVL.

The chain couples TRBV2 to TRBJ2-3; no clear D. V dropped 4 bases and J dropped 4 bases, with 9 bases sitting between them. CDR3 size: 13 residues. Germline V gene sequence: CDR1 SNHLY, CDR2 FYNNEI. The CDR3 DNA follows: TGTGCCAGCAGTGTTGCCACCGCAGATACGCAGTATTTT. Translated, it gives CASSVATADTQYF.

V and J are TRBV28 and TRBJ1-1; 11 bases map to TRBD1. The germline V gene has CDR1 MDHEN and CDR2 SYDVKM. V trimming: 8 bases; J trimming: 9 bases; junction bases outside the gene matches: 8. This CDR3 spans 13 amino acids. The CDR3 protein is CASGQGTGGKAFF. The CDR3 bases are TGTGCCAGCGGCCAAGGGACAGGGGGGAAAGCTTTCTTT.

The DNA for the CDR3 is TGTGCCAGCAGTGAACGGCAGGGGGGTCTCCCTAACACTGAAGCTTTCTTT. Amino acids: CASSERQGGLPNTEAFF. The chain uses TRBV2 and TRBJ1-1; 7 bases map to TRBD1. This CDR3 contains 17 residues. The junction had 11 bases not matched to a gene; V was cut back by 2 bases and J by 2 bases. Germline V gene sequence: CDR1 SNHLY, CDR2 FYNNEI.

This clone was seen only a few times. The J gene is TRBJ2-1, the V gene TRBV7-8; the match to TRBD2 covers 9 bases. Germline V gives CDR1 SGHVS, CDR2 FQNEAQ. J gave up 7 bases and V 7 bases, and 11 bases lay outside the gene matches. CDR3 size: 15 residues. The CDR3 DNA is TGTGCCAGCACCGTACAGCTAGCGGGAACGAATGAGCAGTTCTTC. It encodes CASTVQLAGTNEQFF.

V and J are TRBV21-1 and TRBJ1-2; TRBD1 reflects the table's D call only, with no check against the DNA. TRBV21-1 is labeled a pseudogene. The CDR3 contains 19 residues. The CDR3 bases are TGTGCCAGCACCTTCAAAAGCCGGGACAGGGATACCCACAACTATGGCTACACCTTC. Residues: CASTFKSRDRDTHNYGYTF.

The sample holds a few counts of this clone. V and J are TRBV18 and TRBJ2-5; TRBD1 might be the D (5 bases). Germline values: CDR1 KGHSH, CDR2 LQKENI. CDR3 length: 16 amino acids. The V end lost 3 bases, the J end lost 4 bases, and 18 bases lay between the germline ends. This CDR3 is CASSPHPPGMTETQYF. For the CDR3, the DNA is TGTGCCAGCTCACCCCACCCCCCAGGGATGACAGAGACCCAGTACTTC.

V usage is TRBV14 and J usage is TRBJ2-7; 10 bases line up with TRBD2. Germline V gene lookup returns CDR1 SGHDN and CDR2 FVKESK. V lost 1 base and J lost 2; bases outside the gene matches: 2. This CDR3 contains 15 residues. CDR3: CASSQVLAGAYEQYF. CDR3 sequence (DNA): TGTGCCAGCAGCCAAGTCCTAGCGGGGGCCTACGAGCAGTACTTC.

This clone came up a few times. The V and J genes are TRBV7-9 and TRBJ1-5, with D possibly matching TRBD1 (5 bases). Trimming cost V 5 bases and J 6 bases, with 11 bases left between them. The CDR3 consists of 13 residues. Looked up from germline, CDR1 is SEHNR and CDR2 is FQNEAQ (reference sequence). The CDR3 region has the DNA TGTGCCAGCAGCCCAGCGACAGTTCAGCCCCAGCATTTT. Its translation is CASSPATVQPQHF.

As concerns this clone: The same CDR3 is also encoded by other DNA sequences in this sample. The chain links TRBV18 to TRBJ2-3; 8 bases align to TRBD1. CDR3 length equals 15 residues. Germline CDR1 reads KGHSH; CDR2 reads LQKENI. Germline trimming cut 3 bases from V and 1 base from J; bases unmatched to any gene: 3. CDR3 DNA: TGTGCCAGCTCACCGCAGGGGGCCGGCACAGATACGCAGTATTTT. This sequence encodes CASSPQGAGTDTQYF. Based on the CDR3 plus reference TRBV18 and TRBJ2-3, the full variable domain is NAGVMQNPRHLVRRRGQEARLRCSPMKGHSHVYWYRQLPEEGLKFMVYLQKENIIDESGMPKERFSAEFPKEGPSILRIQQVVRGDSAAYFCASSPQGAGTDTQYFGPGTRLTVL.

The V and J genes are TRBV4-3 and TRBJ1-1; D call uncertain. The ends were cut back, 1 base at V and 2 bases at J, with 5 bases in the middle. Germline V CDR1 and CDR2: LGHNA, YSLEER. CDR3 length equals 13 residues. The CDR3 DNA reads TGCGCCAGCAGCCAAGTCTTCAACACTGAAGCTTTCTTT. It encodes CASSQVFNTEAFF.

The rearrangement links TRBV5-1 to TRBJ1-1; D remains ambiguous. The CDR3 extends over 14 amino acids. Germline V lookup: CDR1 SGHRS, CDR2 YFSETQ. Deletions cut 5 bases from V and 0 bases from J, with 11 bases between. CDR3 region: CASRRESMNTEAFF. CDR3 nucleotide sequence: TGCGCCAGCAGGAGGGAGTCAATGAACACTGAAGCTTTCTTT.

The chain links TRBV5-6 to TRBJ2-3; tentatively, D is TRBD1 (6 bases). Deletions cut 4 bases from V and 2 bases from J, with 14 bases between. CDR3 length equals 15 residues. Germline V CDR1 and CDR2: SGHDT, YYEEEE. CDR3 residues: CASSRGQLITDTQYF. The DNA of the CDR3 is TGTGCCAGCAGCCGCGGACAGCTTATCACAGATACGCAGTATTTT.

The chain uses TRBV5-4 and TRBJ2-1; TRBD2 agrees at 10 bases. Germline lookup yields CDR1 SGHNT and CDR2 YYREEE (reference sequence). The CDR3 length is 16 residues. Trimming cost V 2 bases and J 7 bases; bases outside gene matches: 9. The CDR3, as DNA: TGTGCCAGCAGCTTACCTGCTAGCGGGAGTATTAATGAGCAGTTCTTC. This encodes CASSLPASGSINEQFF.

The rearrangement joins TRBV6-1 to TRBJ1-3; D is unclear. V was trimmed by 6 bases and J by 2 bases, leaving 14 bases between them. There are 15 residues in the CDR3. The germline V gene encodes CDR1 MNHNS and CDR2 SASEGT. DNA for the CDR3: TGTGCCAGCAGAGCCCCGAGACTCCCTGGAAACACCATATATTTT. It encodes CASRAPRLPGNTIYF.

Written as DNA, the CDR3 is TGCAGTGCCGCGTGGGGCTACACCTTC. It is translated as CSAAWGYTF. The chain recombines TRBV20-1 with TRBJ1-2; unclear D gene. Germline V gene lookup returns CDR1 DFQATT and CDR2 SNEGSKA (reference sequence). The CDR3 contains 9 residues. V was shortened by 6 bases and J by 8 bases, with 7 bases between the two germline ends.

A single count supports this clone. The chain joins TRBV7-6 to TRBJ2-5; perhaps TRBD2 as D (5 bases). Trimming removed 8 bases from V and 6 bases from J, with 13 bases in between. This CDR3 is 12 amino acids long. From germline, CDR1 is SGHVS and CDR2 FNYEAQ. The CDR3: CASEGYGQTQYF. The CDR3 region has the DNA TGTGCCAGCGAGGGCTATGGACAGACCCAGTACTTC.